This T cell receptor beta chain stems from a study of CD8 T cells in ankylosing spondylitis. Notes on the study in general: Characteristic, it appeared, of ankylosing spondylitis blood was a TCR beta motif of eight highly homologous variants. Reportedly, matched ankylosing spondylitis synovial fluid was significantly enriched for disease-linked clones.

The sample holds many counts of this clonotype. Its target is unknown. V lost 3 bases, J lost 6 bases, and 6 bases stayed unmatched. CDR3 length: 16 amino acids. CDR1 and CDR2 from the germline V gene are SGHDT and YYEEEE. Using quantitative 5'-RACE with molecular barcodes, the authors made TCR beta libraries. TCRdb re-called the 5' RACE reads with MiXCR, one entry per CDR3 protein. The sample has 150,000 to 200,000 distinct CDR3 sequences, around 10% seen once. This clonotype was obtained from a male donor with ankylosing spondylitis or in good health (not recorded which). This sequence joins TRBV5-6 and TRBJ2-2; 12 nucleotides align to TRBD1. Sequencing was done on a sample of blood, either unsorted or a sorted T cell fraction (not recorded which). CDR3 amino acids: CASSSEGTGGPGELFF. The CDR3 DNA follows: TGTGCCAGCAGCTCGGAAGGGACAGGGGGCCCCGGGGAGCTGTTTTTT.